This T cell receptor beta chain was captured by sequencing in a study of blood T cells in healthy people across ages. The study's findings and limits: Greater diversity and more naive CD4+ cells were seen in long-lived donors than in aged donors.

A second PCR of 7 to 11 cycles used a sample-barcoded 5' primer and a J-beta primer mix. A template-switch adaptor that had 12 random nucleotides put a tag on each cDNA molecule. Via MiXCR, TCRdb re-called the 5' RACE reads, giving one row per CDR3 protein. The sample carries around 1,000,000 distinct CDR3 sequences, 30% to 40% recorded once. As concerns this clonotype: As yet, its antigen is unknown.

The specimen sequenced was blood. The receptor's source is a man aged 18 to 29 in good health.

CDR3 amino acids: CASSDDRARTDTQYF. CDR3 DNA: TGTGCCAGCAGTGACGACAGGGCCCGCACAGATACGCAGTATTTT. The V call is TRBV6-1, the J call TRBJ2-3, with 7 nucleotides matching TRBD1. Germline-derived CDR1 and CDR2 are MNHNS and SASEGT. CDR3 length: 15 amino acids. Trimming took 3 bases from V and 1 from J; bases not matched to a gene: 4.